This is a list of T cell receptor beta chains from one sample in a study of OX40 agonist ivuxolimab in advanced cancers. TCRdb keeps only in-frame clones here, not all; method: immunoSEQ multiplex PCR. The data contain 75,000 to 100,000 clones, approximately 88% of them singletons. The sample here was CD4+ or CD8+ T cells sorted from blood, taken in a trial of the OX40 agonist ivuxolimab. These TCRs come from an adult with an advanced solid tumor such as melanoma, head and neck, liver or kidney cancer. Each CDR3 is given with its conserved first and last residue. A D gene is named only where the DNA matches it firmly. Size tells how often a clone was seen (once, few, many) or the class of an expanded clone, and some rows leave it out.

clone_size | j_call | v_call | d_call | cdr3_aa | cdr3_nt
. | TRBJ2-5 | TRBV11-2 | TRBD1 | CASSFSGTEQETQYF | TGTGCCAGCAGCTTCTCCGGGACAGAGCAAGAGACCCAGTACTTC
. | TRBJ1-1 | TRBV2 | TRBD1 | CASIKQGFGGTEAFF | TGTGCCAGCATTAAACAGGGGTTTGGGGGGACTGAAGCTTTCTTT
. | TRBJ2-7 | TRBV2 | . | CASLDGTGNYEQYF | TGTGCCAGCTTGGACGGGACGGGAAATTACGAGCAGTACTTC
. | TRBJ2-6 | TRBV28 | . | CASSLLASSGANVLTF | TGTGCCAGCAGTTTATTGGCTAGCTCTGGGGCCAACGTCCTGACTTTC
. | TRBJ2-5 | TRBV28 | . | CASSLKHAAWDQKETQYF | TGTGCCAGCAGTTTGAAACACGCAGCCTGGGACCAAAAAGAGACCCAGTACTTC
. | TRBJ1-2 | TRBV6-5 | . | CASSYGGSNYGYTF | TGTGCCAGCAGTTACGGGGGATCCAACTATGGCTACACCTTC
once | TRBJ1-2 | TRBV10-2 | . | CASSDYGTSYGYTF | TGCGCCAGCAGTGATTACGGGACTTCTTATGGCTACACCTTC
. | TRBJ2-3 | TRBV18 | TRBD2 | CASSSTSGGVTDTQYF | TGTGCCAGCTCATCAACTAGCGGGGGGGTCACAGATACGCAGTATTTT
. | TRBJ1-4 | TRBV4-2 | . | CASSPPGRPNEKLFF | TGTGCCAGCAGCCCTCCGGGGAGACCTAATGAAAAACTGTTTTTT
. | TRBJ1-4 | TRBV27 | . | CASSAFNKNEKLFF | TGTGCCAGCAGTGCCTTCAACAAGAATGAAAAACTGTTTTTT
. | TRBJ2-3 | TRBV5-8 | . | CASSLGAPLDTQYF | TGTGCCAGCAGCCTTGGGGCTCCCCTGGATACGCAGTATTTT
. | TRBJ1-4 | TRBV28 | . | CASSPDFLEEKLFF | TGTGCCAGCAGTCCCGATTTCTTAGAGGAAAAACTGTTTTTT
. | TRBJ1-6 | TRBV6-5 | TRBD1 | CASSYFSGGNSPLHF | TGTGCCAGCAGTTACTTCTCAGGGGGTAATTCACCCCTCCACTTT
once | TRBJ2-2 | TRBV4-2 | . | CASSQEGGQNTGELFF | TGTGCCAGCAGCCAAGAAGGGGGACAGAACACCGGGGAGCTGTTTTTT
. | TRBJ1-5 | TRBV28 | TRBD1 | CASSLGQGHQPQHF | TGTGCCAGCAGTTTAGGACAGGGACATCAGCCCCAGCATTTT
. | TRBJ1-2 | TRBV10-1 | TRBD1 | CASSNRDRDGYTF | TGCGCCAGCAGCAACCGGGACAGGGATGGCTACACCTTC
. | TRBJ1-4 | TRBV7-9 | . | CASGRENEKLFF | TGTGCCAGCGGCAGGGAAAATGAAAAACTGTTTTTT
. | TRBJ2-7 | TRBV6-6 | TRBD2 | CASSRRGSSYEQYF | TGTGCCAGCAGCAGACGCGGGAGTTCCTACGAGCAGTACTTC
. | TRBJ2-5 | TRBV4-3 | . | CASSQRLEETQYF | TGCGCCAGCAGCCAACGACTAGAAGAGACCCAGTACTTC
. | TRBJ1-1 | TRBV6-6 | . | CASTLGHSNTEAFF | TGTGCCAGCACCTTGGGACATTCGAACACTGAAGCTTTCTTT